These 20 T cell receptor beta chains were all obtained from the same sample, sequenced in a study of T cell responses to AZD1222 COVID-19 vaccine. The repertoire was sequenced with immunoSEQ multiplex PCR; TCRdb's copy has only in-frame clones and lacks some. The sample shows some 150,000 clones, about nine tenths of them seen only once. This specimen consisted of peripheral blood, obtained on day 0 of AZD1222 vaccination. The receptors here all came from an adult in good health.

V and J are TRBV12-3 or TRBV12-4 and TRBJ1-2; D might be TRBD1 (5 bases). The CDR3 extends over 13 amino acids. V was trimmed by 6 bases and J by 5 bases, leaving 13 bases between them. The CDR3 bases are TGTGCCAGCAGACAGGAGCCTAGGTATGGCTACACCTTC. Its translation is CASRQEPRYGYTF.

The chain uses TRBV9 and TRBJ1-2; tentative D call: TRBD1 (5 bases). Trimming took off 7 bases at V and 4 bases at J, with 20 bases between the two ends. Germline V lookup: CDR1 SGDLS, CDR2 YYNGEE. The CDR3 loop spans 15 amino acids. CDR3 in DNA: TGTGCCAGCGGATTCGGGACGGCGGGCGGCTATGGCTACACCTTC. Translating gives CASGFGTAGGYGYTF.

The chain has TRBV19 and TRBJ2-5, with TRBD1 identical over 10 bases. V shed 4 bases and J 2 bases; nucleotides not matched to a gene: 4. Germline V gene data show CDR1 as LNHDA and CDR2 as SQIVND (reference sequence). The CDR3 consists of 15 residues. The CDR3, as DNA: TGTGCCAGTAGTACAGGACAGGGGGGACAAGAGACCCAGTACTTC. This gives the protein CASSTGQGGQETQYF.

This chain joins TRBV5-1 and TRBJ2-7; 8 bases map to TRBD2. The V segment lost 5 bases and the J segment 0 bases; nucleotides outside the gene matches: 4. Germline loops: CDR1 SGHRS, CDR2 YFSETQ. The CDR3 covers 14 residues. As DNA, the CDR3 is TGCGCCAGCAGAGAGCGGGGGACCTCCTACGAGCAGTACTTC. This codes for CASRERGTSYEQYF.

The rearrangement joins TRBV25-1 to TRBJ1-5, with D tentatively TRBD1 (5 bases). The germline V gene encodes CDR1 MGHDK and CDR2 SYGVNS. V was shortened by 6 bases and J by 3 bases, with 15 bases between the two germline ends. The CDR3 is 15 amino acids. For the CDR3, the DNA is TGTGCCAGCAGCGCGGCACGGGGGATCAATCAGCCCCAGCATTTT. This encodes CASSAARGINQPQHF.

The chain combines TRBV5-5 with TRBJ1-1; 8 bases agree with TRBD1. V gave up 3 bases and J gave up 0 bases; unmatched junction bases: 10. The CDR3 runs 17 residues. CDR1 and CDR2 (germline): SGHKS, YYEKEE (reference sequence). The CDR3 spells CASSWRAMDRVNTEAFF. DNA for the CDR3: TGTGCCAGCAGCTGGAGGGCTATGGACAGGGTGAACACTGAAGCTTTCTTT.

The chain recombines TRBV9 with TRBJ2-7; 10 bases map to TRBD1. The CDR3 covers 15 residues. In germline, CDR1 is SGDLS, CDR2 YYNGEE. The V segment lost 3 bases and the J segment 4 bases; nucleotides outside the gene matches: 7. CDR3 DNA: TGTGCCAGCAGCGAGGGACAGGGGCGACAATACGAGCAGTACTTC. Amino acid sequence: CASSEGQGRQYEQYF.

The gene calls are TRBV3-1 (or the pseudogene TRBV3-2) and TRBJ1-1, with a weak D call TRBD1 (5 bases). The V and J ends lost 4 bases and 9 bases respectively, with 18 bases between them. The CDR3 is made up of 14 amino acids. Germline V lookup: CDR1 LGHDT, CDR2 YNNKEL (reference sequence). Here the CDR3 DNA reads TGTGCCAGCAGCCCTGCGCAGGGTCTGGGCAAAGCTTTCTTT. Protein sequence: CASSPAQGLGKAFF.

The genes are TRBV6-5 and TRBJ1-2, with 9 positions matching TRBD1. V shed 2 bases and J 3 bases; nucleotides not matched to a gene: 4. The CDR3 sequence is 15 residues long. CDR1 is MNHEY, CDR2 SVGAGI, per germline. In nucleotides, the CDR3 is TGTGCCAGCAGTTACGGACAGGGGAGGGACTATGGCTACACCTTC. This codes for CASSYGQGRDYGYTF.

The chain carries TRBV11-3 and TRBJ1-1; 7 nucleotides match TRBD1. The CDR3 loop spans 14 amino acids. V gave up 1 base and J gave up 6 bases; unmatched junction bases: 5. CDR1 and CDR2 (germline): SGHNT, YENEEA. CDR3 in DNA: TGTGCCAGCAGCTTAGCCGCCGGGACAGCTGAAGCTTTCTTT. The encoded protein is CASSLAAGTAEAFF.

The J gene is TRBJ2-7, the V gene TRBV19; 7 nucleotides align to TRBD1. Germline V gene sequence: CDR1 LNHDA, CDR2 SQIVND (reference sequence). V gave up 5 bases and J gave up 3 bases; unmatched junction bases: 10. The CDR3 contains 15 residues. CDR3 residues: CASSSSTTGSYEQYF. CDR3 in DNA: TGTGCCAGTAGTTCCTCGACGACAGGGAGCTACGAGCAGTACTTC.

The V and J genes are TRBV5-1 and TRBJ1-1; TRBD1 matches 9 bases. Per the germline V gene, CDR1 is SGHRS and CDR2 is YFSETQ. V lost 2 bases, J lost 5 bases, and 4 bases stayed unmatched. The CDR3 totals 14 residues. The CDR3 region has the DNA TGCGCCAGCAGCTTTCCGGGACAGGGTACTGAAGCTTTCTTT. Translated: CASSFPGQGTEAFF.

This clone has a single count. Written as DNA, the CDR3 is TGCGCCAGCAGCCTATATAGGACGGGCGGGACTGAAGCTTTCTTT. Protein: CASSLYRTGGTEAFF. This chain links TRBV4-1 with TRBJ1-1, with D hard to call. Trimming removed 4 bases at V and 5 bases at J, with 17 bases between. Germline CDR1 is MGHRA and CDR2 is YSYEKL. This CDR3 has 15 amino acids.

The genes are TRBV19 and TRBJ1-1, with 9 bases aligning to TRBD1. The V segment lost 5 bases and the J segment 1 base; nucleotides outside the gene matches: 8. The CDR3 has 16 amino acids. CDR1 is LNHDA, CDR2 SQIVND, per germline (reference sequence). CDR3 sequence (DNA): TGTGCCAGTAGTCCCGGGACAGGGATGGGGAACACTGAAGCTTTCTTT. Its protein product is CASSPGTGMGNTEAFF.

The rearrangement uses TRBV12-5 and TRBJ1-2; D gene uncertain. This CDR3 comprises 16 residues. Looked up from germline, CDR1 is LGHNT and CDR2 is FRNRAP. Trimming cost V 5 bases and J 0 bases, with 16 bases left between them. The CDR3 nucleotides read TGTGCTAGTGGTGAAATTCTCCGAACGGCTAACTATGGCTACACCTTC. It encodes CASGEILRTANYGYTF.

The table lists this clone with a count of one. V is TRBV6-6 and J is TRBJ2-7, with a possible D match to TRBD2 (7 bases). CDR1 MNHNY and CDR2 SVGAGI come from the germline V gene (reference sequence). This CDR3 has 15 amino acids. The ends were cut back, 2 bases at V and 6 bases at J, with 17 bases in the middle. The CDR3 here is CASSYPPGRGPEQYF. CDR3 coding DNA: TGTGCCAGCAGTTACCCCCCGGGGCGGGGGCCCGAGCAGTACTTC.

The chain links TRBV19 to TRBJ1-2; 9 bases match TRBD1. The CDR3 loop spans 14 amino acids. The germline V gene encodes CDR1 LNHDA and CDR2 SQIVND (reference sequence). V lost 4 bases and J lost 8; bases outside the gene matches: 8. The CDR3 protein is CASSTGQGGNGYTF. As DNA, the CDR3 is TGTGCCAGTAGTACGGGACAGGGAGGGAACGGCTACACCTTC.

V usage is TRBV7-9 and J usage is TRBJ2-1, with TRBD1 identical over 11 bases. The CDR3 covers 15 residues. The germline V gene encodes CDR1 SEHNR and CDR2 FQNEAQ (reference sequence). Trimming took 5 bases from V and 7 from J; bases not matched to a gene: 7. CDR3 DNA: TGTGCCAGCAGCCCCAGGACAGGGGGCTCAAATGAGCAGTTCTTC. It yields the protein CASSPRTGGSNEQFF.

This sequence joins TRBV28 and TRBJ1-2; no reliable D call. CDR3 length: 15 amino acids. With 6 bases removed from V and 8 bases from J, the gap between germline ends came to 22 bases. CDR1 MDHEN and CDR2 SYDVKM come from the germline V gene. The CDR3 reads CASRVPFPFAEGYTF. CDR3 DNA: TGTGCCAGCAGGGTCCCGTTCCCATTCGCCGAGGGCTACACCTTC.

The rearrangement links TRBV7-3 to TRBJ2-3; TRBD1 aligns across 7 bases. With V trimmed by 5 bases and J by 2 bases, 4 bases remained unmatched. The CDR3 is made up of 14 amino acids. Looked up from germline, CDR1 is SGHTA and CDR2 is FQGTGA. In DNA form, the CDR3 reads TGTGCCAGCAGCGTGGGACAGAACACAGATACGCAGTATTTT. Protein: CASSVGQNTDTQYF.